The sequence of this TCR beta chain was determined in a study of T cells after yellow fever vaccination. Study in general: SMART-Seq v4 Ultra Low Input handled preparation of low-cell-number fractions. Overall study results and limits: One caveat is that FACS-sorted repertoires could contain abundant clonotypes contaminating from the bulk population. A minor fraction of clonotypes spanned both CD4 and CD8 compartments.

As regards this clonotype: Its antigen remains unidentified.

J was trimmed by 0 bases and V by 5 bases; bases with no gene match: 11. CDR3 length: 17 residues. Germline values: CDR1 SGHVS, CDR2 FNYEAQ. Researchers made TCR cDNA using 5'RACE template switching, and this step added a universal primer site and UMIs. Each CDR3 protein is one row after TCRdb ran MiXCR on the 5' RACE reads. The table shows 150,000 to 200,000 distinct CDR3 sequences, with around 9% occurring only once. The sequenced sample was CD8+ T cells sorted from PBMCs, obtained 45 days after the yellow fever booster vaccination. The chain uses TRBV7-6 and TRBJ2-7; the match to TRBD2 covers 9 bases. The source of this sequence is a man aged 18-30 years who received the YFV17D yellow fever vaccine. CDR3 sequence: CASSLTPGLASSYEQYF. CDR3 in DNA: TGTGCCAGCAGCCTAACCCCGGGACTAGCCAGCTCCTACGAGCAGTACTTC.